These 30 T cell receptor beta chains came from one sample sequenced in a study of blood T cell repertoires in COVID-19 (dated by TCRdb to the early 2020s). Library prep was done by the immunoSEQ multiplex PCR assay. Imported from immuneACCESS, the table was reduced by TCRdb to in-frame sequences with V and J called. These copies leave out some clones; in studies compared against another copy, an unresolved V gene accounts for under half, and the cause of the remainder is not known. This sample holds roughly 91,000 clones; about three quarters were observed only once. Around 7% of the sample is held by the ten biggest clonotypes. Sequencing was carried out using peripheral blood. The receptor set was obtained from a man between 65 and 79 years old with acute or convalescent COVID-19.

The rearrangement links TRBV2 to TRBJ1-5; perhaps TRBD1 as D (6 bases). The germline V gene encodes CDR1 SNHLY and CDR2 FYNNEI. CDR3 size: 15 residues. Trimming pared 5 bases from V and 3 bases from J, leaving 14 bases between. The CDR3 sequence is CASSYDRTFNQPQHF. In DNA, the CDR3 is TGTGCCAGCAGTTATGACAGGACCTTCAATCAGCCCCAGCATTTT.

This chain links TRBV27 with TRBJ1-1; 9 bases line up with TRBD1. CDR1 is MNHEY and CDR2 is SMNVEV in the germline V gene (reference sequence). J lost 1 base, V lost 5 bases, and 8 bases had no gene match. The length of the CDR3 is 16 residues. The CDR3 region is CASSPDRGRGNTEAFF. In DNA, the CDR3 is TGTGCCAGCAGTCCCGACAGGGGGAGGGGGAACACTGAAGCTTTCTTT.

The CDR3 is CATSDSRLVGADTQYF. DNA for the CDR3: TGTGCCACCAGTGATTCTAGACTAGTTGGGGCAGATACGCAGTATTTT. The V gene is TRBV24-1, the J gene TRBJ2-3, with D possibly TRBD2 on 6 matching bases. The CDR3 covers 16 residues. V shed 2 bases and J shed 4 bases, with 15 bases lying between them. Germline V CDR1 and CDR2: KGHDR, SFDVKD.

V gene TRBV18 combines with J gene TRBJ1-3; the match to TRBD1 covers 8 bases. The CDR3 length is 16 residues. Germline values: CDR1 KGHSH, CDR2 LQKENI. V lost 0 bases to trimming and J lost 1 base; unmatched junction nucleotides: 2. The CDR3: CASSPPGQASGNTIYF. The CDR3 DNA reads TGTGCCAGCTCACCACCGGGACAGGCTTCTGGAAACACCATATATTTT. Using reference TRBV18 and TRBJ1-3 for the parts outside the CDR3, the full variable domain is NAGVMQNPRHLVRRRGQEARLRCSPMKGHSHVYWYRQLPEEGLKFMVYLQKENIIDESGMPKERFSAEFPKEGPSILRIQQVVRGDSAAYFCASSPPGQASGNTIYFGEGSWLTVV.

Concerning this clone: In the same sample, other DNA sequences code for this CDR3. The chain couples TRBV7-2 to TRBJ1-5, with a weak D call TRBD1 (5 bases). Between the trimmed V and J ends, which lost 2 bases and 4 bases, there was a span of 9 bases. CDR3 length: 14 amino acids. Germline loops: CDR1 SGHTA, CDR2 FQGNSA. The CDR3 spells CASSLSGGNQPQHF. The CDR3 nucleotides are TGTGCCAGCAGCTTATCGGGGGGAAATCAGCCCCAGCATTTT.

The chain joins TRBV7-6 to TRBJ2-5; 9 nucleotides line up with TRBD2. The trim removed 7 bases at V and 5 bases at J, leaving 14 bases unmatched. The V gene's germline CDR1 is SGHVS and CDR2 FNYEAQ. The CDR3 contains 16 residues. The DNA of the CDR3 is TGTGCCAGCACCCCACGGCGGGGGGGGGCAGGGGAGACCCAGTACTTC. Translated, it gives CASTPRRGGAGETQYF.

This chain links TRBV29-1 with TRBJ1-1; D gene uncertain. The CDR3 is 11 amino acids. Germline CDR1 and CDR2: SQVTM and ANQGSEA. The V and J ends lost 4 bases and 3 bases respectively, with 6 bases between them. The CDR3 DNA is TGCAGCGTTGGAGCTCACACTGAAGCTTTCTTT. This codes for CSVGAHTEAFF.

J is TRBJ1-1 and V is TRBV28; D is perhaps TRBD1 (6 bases). Germline CDR1 MDHEN, CDR2 SYDVKM. Trimming pared 4 bases from V and 5 bases from J, leaving 14 bases between. There are 14 residues in the CDR3. The CDR3 sequence is CASSSTGYWTEAFF. CDR3 nucleotide sequence: TGTGCCAGCAGTTCTACAGGGTATTGGACTGAAGCTTTCTTT.

This clone appeared a few times. This rearrangement joins TRBV28 to TRBJ1-4, with unresolved D. Germline V gene sequence: CDR1 MDHEN, CDR2 SYDVKM. The CDR3 has 14 residues. V was trimmed by 5 bases and J by 7 bases, leaving 14 bases between them. The CDR3 loop is CASSPDTIGEKLFF. The CDR3 DNA reads TGTGCCAGCAGTCCAGACACGATTGGTGAAAAACTGTTTTTT. The full variable domain, its missing parts supplied by reference TRBV28 and TRBJ1-4, is DVKVTQSSRYLVKRTGEKVFLECVQDMDHENMFWYRQDPGLGLRLIYFSYDVKMKEKGDIPEGYSVSREKKERFSLILESASTNQTSMYLCASSPDTIGEKLFFGSGTQLSVL.

The chain links TRBV10-2 to TRBJ1-2; D is perhaps TRBD1 (5 bases). The CDR3 totals 16 residues. The V end lost 1 base, the J end lost 2 bases, and 14 bases lay between the germline ends. Germline-derived CDR1 and CDR2 are WSHSY and SAAADI. The CDR3 spells CASSELAGLFNYGYTF. The CDR3 DNA follows: TGCGCCAGCAGTGAGTTGGCAGGGCTTTTCAACTATGGCTACACCTTC.

This chain joins TRBV2 and TRBJ2-5, with 8 bases lining up with TRBD1. Germline CDR1 and CDR2: SNHLY and FYNNEI. This CDR3 is built from 13 residues. Unmatched junction bases numbered 8, after V lost 7 bases and J lost 7 bases. The DNA for the CDR3 is TGTGCCAGCACCGGGGGACAGGTTCGGACCCAGTACTTC. It codes for CASTGGQVRTQYF.

This chain connects TRBV5-5 to TRBJ2-1; D not certain. The V end was cut by 0 bases, the J end by 0 bases, with 10 bases between. The germline CDR1 and CDR2 sequences are SGHKS and YYEKEE (reference sequence). This CDR3 spans 16 amino acids. In DNA form, the CDR3 reads TGTGCCAGCAGCTTGGTTGGCCGGAGCTCCTACAATGAGCAGTTCTTC. Translation: CASSLVGRSSYNEQFF.

CDR3 DNA sequence: TGTGCCAGCTCACCGGGCGAAGGCTACACCTTC. Amino acids: CASSPGEGYTF. V is TRBV18 and J is TRBJ1-2; the D is unclear. V lost 3 bases and J 8 bases, leaving 7 bases between the germline ends. The CDR3 extends over 11 amino acids. The germline gives CDR1 KGHSH, CDR2 LQKENI.

V gene TRBV11-2 combines with J gene TRBJ2-3; 8 nucleotides agree with TRBD1. V lost 0 bases to trimming and J lost 1 base; unmatched junction nucleotides: 3. Per the germline V gene, CDR1 is SGHAT and CDR2 is FQNNGV. CDR3 length equals 16 residues. The CDR3 protein is CASSLEAGGGTDTQYF. CDR3 coding DNA: TGTGCCAGCAGCTTAGAGGCAGGGGGCGGCACAGATACGCAGTATTTT. The whole variable domain, remainder taken from reference TRBV11-2 and TRBJ2-3, is EAGVAQSPRYKIIEKRQSVAFWCNPISGHATLYWYQQILGQGPKLLIQFQNNGVVDDSQLPKDRFSAERLKGVDSTLKIQPAKLEDSAVYLCASSLEAGGGTDTQYFGPGTRLTVL.

The chain joins TRBV28 to TRBJ2-7; TRBD1 might be the D (6 bases). The CDR3 is 13 amino acids. V was cut by 8 bases and J by 9 bases, with 20 bases left in between. In germline, CDR1 is MDHEN, CDR2 SYDVKM. The chain's CDR3 is CASLSGDGLLQYV. The CDR3 DNA follows: TGTGCCAGCCTTTCAGGGGACGGGTTGTTGCAGTACGTC.

The V call is TRBV30, the J call TRBJ1-2, with D possibly TRBD1 on 5 matching bases. The germline V and J ends were trimmed by 2 bases and 4 bases, with 14 bases remaining between them. The CDR3 spans 14 residues. Germline values: CDR1 GTSNPN, CDR2 SVGIG (reference sequence). The CDR3 region is CAWSKGGASYGYTF. The CDR3 DNA reads TGTGCCTGGAGTAAGGGAGGGGCGAGCTATGGCTACACCTTC. Variable domain in full (rest from reference TRBV30 and TRBJ1-2): SQTIHQWPATLVQPVGSPLSLECTVEGTSNPNLYWYRQAAGRGLQLLFYSVGIGQISSEVPQNLSASRPQDRQFILSSKKLLLSDSGFYLCAWSKGGASYGYTFGSGTRLTVV.

The V call is TRBV25-1, the J call TRBJ1-2, with D maybe TRBD1 (5 bases). The CDR3 is 18 amino acids. Trimming removed 4 bases from V and 4 bases from J, with 25 bases in between. Germline CDR1 reads MGHDK; CDR2 reads SYGVNS. The CDR3 region is CASSGLRALGGGGYGYTF. The CDR3 coding sequence is TGTGCCAGCAGTGGACTACGGGCCCTGGGCGGCGGGGGCTATGGCTACACCTTC.

V gene TRBV6-5 combines with J gene TRBJ2-7; 8 bases agree with TRBD1. The trim removed 5 bases at V and 2 bases at J, leaving 8 bases unmatched. Germline V lookup: CDR1 MNHEY, CDR2 SVGAGI. The length of the CDR3 is 15 residues. CDR3 DNA: TGTGCCAGCAGTCAATACCCGGGACAGGCCTACGAGCAGTACTTC. It codes for CASSQYPGQAYEQYF.

The chain links TRBV19 to TRBJ1-4; D unresolved. Per the germline V gene, CDR1 is LNHDA and CDR2 is SQIVND (reference sequence). The CDR3 covers 15 residues. V gave up 9 bases and J gave up 0 bases, with 14 bases separating them. The CDR3 nucleotides are TGTGCCAGCCAAGACTGGCGATCAACTAATGAAAAACTGTTTTTT. Its protein is CASQDWRSTNEKLFF.

The rearrangement links TRBV4-1 to TRBJ2-1, with D tentatively TRBD2 (5 bases). V dropped 1 base and J dropped 7 bases, with 8 bases sitting between them. CDR3 length: 13 residues. Germline V gene lookup returns CDR1 MGHRA and CDR2 YSYEKL. The CDR3 region has the DNA TGCGCCAGCAGCCAAGTCCGGGGAAATGAGCAGTTCTTC. Protein sequence: CASSQVRGNEQFF.

The CDR3 loop is CASSVRGSEAFF. The CDR3 DNA is TGTGCCAGTAGTGTCAGGGGTTCTGAAGCTTTCTTT. The V call is TRBV19, the J call TRBJ1-1; a possible D gene is TRBD1 (6 bases). The length of the CDR3 is 12 residues. V was cut by 5 bases and J by 6 bases, with 10 bases left in between. Germline CDR1 and CDR2: LNHDA and SQIVND (reference sequence).

The V and J genes are TRBV5-1 and TRBJ2-1; 7 bases match TRBD1. V trimming: 4 bases; J trimming: 10 bases; junction bases outside the gene matches: 14. CDR3 length: 15 residues. The germline V gene encodes CDR1 SGHRS and CDR2 YFSETQ. CDR3 region: CASSQEQGTLLEQFF. The CDR3 nucleotides read TGCGCCAGCAGCCAAGAACAGGGGACCCTACTCGAGCAGTTCTTC.

The chain is built from TRBV27 and TRBJ1-2; perhaps TRBD1 as D (6 bases). The CDR3 has 14 amino acids. V lost 1 base and J lost 4, with 10 bases in between. The germline CDR1 and CDR2 sequences are MNHEY and SMNVEV (reference sequence). The CDR3 DNA sequence: TGTGCCAGCAGTTTATTGGGCAGGGGCTATGGCTACACCTTC. Its translation is CASSLLGRGYGYTF.

V gene TRBV20-1 combines with J gene TRBJ1-1; possible D gene TRBD1, 6 bases. The CDR3 spans 11 residues. Deletions cut 7 bases from V and 12 bases from J, with 18 bases between. Germline V gene data show CDR1 as DFQATT and CDR2 as SNEGSKA (reference sequence). This CDR3 reads CSVSTYREPFF. CDR3 coding DNA: TGCAGTGTTTCGACCTACAGGGAGCCTTTCTTT.

This clone came up once. The chain combines TRBV5-1 with TRBJ1-4; TRBD1 matches at 8 bases. Germline V gene sequence: CDR1 SGHRS, CDR2 YFSETQ. The CDR3 contains 16 residues. V trimming: 0 bases; J trimming: 5 bases; junction bases outside the gene matches: 6. CDR3: CASSLVPGQVNEKLFF. For the CDR3, the DNA is TGCGCCAGCAGCTTGGTTCCGGGACAGGTAAATGAAAAACTGTTTTTT.

The chain uses TRBV29-1 and TRBJ1-1; 11 bases agree with TRBD1. Trimming cost V 6 bases and J 3 bases; bases outside gene matches: 3. Germline CDR1 SQVTM, CDR2 ANQGSEA. The CDR3 sequence is 13 residues long. The CDR3 nucleotides are TGCAGCGTAGGGACAGGGGGACACACTGAAGCTTTCTTT. Its protein is CSVGTGGHTEAFF.

The rearrangement joins TRBV10-1 to TRBJ2-1; 10 bases agree with TRBD2. J was trimmed by 0 bases and V by 5 bases; bases with no gene match: 4. CDR3 length equals 16 residues. CDR1 and CDR2 (germline): WNHNN, SYGVQD (reference sequence). The CDR3 loop reads CASSPSGGSSYNEQFF. The CDR3 bases are TGCGCCAGCAGTCCTAGCGGGGGCAGCTCCTACAATGAGCAGTTCTTC.

V and J are TRBV4-1 and TRBJ2-5, with TRBD2 matching over 16 bases. This CDR3 spans 18 amino acids. Germline V gene data show CDR1 as MGHRA and CDR2 as YSYEKL. V gave up 2 bases and J gave up 4 bases; unmatched junction bases: 7. The CDR3 sequence is CASSQSGTSGGVGETQYF. CDR3 bases: TGCGCCAGCAGCCAATCGGGGACTAGCGGGGGGGTAGGAGAGACCCAGTACTTC.

The chain has TRBV9 and TRBJ1-1; TRBD1 is a possible D gene (6 bases). With 0 bases removed from V and 2 bases from J, the gap between germline ends came to 11 bases. The V gene's germline CDR1 is SGDLS and CDR2 YYNGEE. This CDR3 has 15 residues. Written as DNA, the CDR3 is TGTGCCAGCAGCGTAGTGGGAGGGGGAAACACTGAAGCTTTCTTT. Translation: CASSVVGGGNTEAFF.

This chain connects TRBV9 to TRBJ2-2, with 8 bases fitting TRBD2. This CDR3 is 13 amino acids long. V lost 6 bases, J lost 6 bases, and 4 bases stayed unmatched. CDR1 is SGDLS, CDR2 YYNGEE, per germline. CDR3 sequence (DNA): TGTGCCAGCAACCACGGGGGGGCCGGGGAGCTGTTTTTT. This codes for CASNHGGAGELFF.